These T cell receptor beta chains were read from a single sample in a study of T cell repertoires in cytomegalovirus infection. These receptors are not linked to any known antigen. TCRdb fed the reads into MiXCR, producing one record per CDR3 protein. The table has some 220,000 distinct CDR3 sequences, 35% to 40% seen once. The sample was CD8+ T cells from cultured PBMCs, taken from culture after CMV antigen stimulation. These receptor sequences come from a human donor in good health (CMV status not recorded). Some clones in this sample may be carry-over from other donors' samples. CDR3s include the opening cysteine and the closing phenylalanine or tryptophan. D genes are given only for firm matches. Clone size, where shown, is once, few, many, or a class for clones that have expanded.

j_call v_call clone_size d_call cdr3_nt cdr3_aa
TRBJ1-2 TRBV24-1 . TRBD1 TGTGCCACCAGTGATTCCGGGACAGATCCTTATGGCTACACCTTC CATSDSGTDPYGYTF
TRBJ2-1 TRBV7-3 . . TGTGCCAGCAGCTTAGCATGGGGACACAATGAGCAGTTCTTC CASSLAWGHNEQFF
TRBJ2-1 TRBV11-2 few TRBD2 TGTGCCAGCAGCCCCCTAAAACTAGCGGGATACTCCTACAATGAGCAGTTCTTC CASSPLKLAGYSYNEQFF
TRBJ2-1 TRBV7-8 many . TGTGCCAGCAGGTCCGGGACTCCCTCCTACAATGAGCAGTTCTTC CASRSGTPSYNEQFF
TRBJ2-1 TRBV11-2 . . TGTGCAAGCAGCCCATGGAGGGTGGGCAGGGCGGGTAATGAGCAGTTCTTC CASSPWRVGRAGNEQFF
TRBJ1-5 TRBV6-2/TRBV6-3 . . TGTTCCAGCAGTTACGTTGGAGGGTGGAATCAGCCCCAGCATTTT CSSSYVGGWNQPQHF
TRBJ2-5 TRBV7-6 few TRBD2 TGTGCCAGCAGCCCCGGGACTAGCGGGGGGCAAGAGACCCAGTACTTC CASSPGTSGGQETQYF
TRBJ2-3 TRBV7-8 . . TGTGCCAGTAGCTGGAAGGCTGTCGCCCCCGAAACAGATACGCAGTATTTT CASSWKAVAPETDTQYF
TRBJ1-5 TRBV15 . TRBD1 TGTGCCACCAGCAGAGGACAGGGTACTAGCAATCAGCCCCAGCATTTT CATSRGQGTSNQPQHF
TRBJ1-2 TRBV5-4 . . TGTGCCAGCAGCCATCAGGGTAACTATGGCTACACCTTC CASSHQGNYGYTF
TRBJ1-1 TRBV7-9 . . TGTGCCAGCTTCATGGGAAGGAACAGGGAGGCGAACACTGAAGCTTTCTTT CASFMGRNREANTEAFF
TRBJ2-5 TRBV7-8 . . TGTGCCAGCAGCTTAGAAGCGAGAGGCGAGACCCAGTACTTC CASSLEARGETQYF